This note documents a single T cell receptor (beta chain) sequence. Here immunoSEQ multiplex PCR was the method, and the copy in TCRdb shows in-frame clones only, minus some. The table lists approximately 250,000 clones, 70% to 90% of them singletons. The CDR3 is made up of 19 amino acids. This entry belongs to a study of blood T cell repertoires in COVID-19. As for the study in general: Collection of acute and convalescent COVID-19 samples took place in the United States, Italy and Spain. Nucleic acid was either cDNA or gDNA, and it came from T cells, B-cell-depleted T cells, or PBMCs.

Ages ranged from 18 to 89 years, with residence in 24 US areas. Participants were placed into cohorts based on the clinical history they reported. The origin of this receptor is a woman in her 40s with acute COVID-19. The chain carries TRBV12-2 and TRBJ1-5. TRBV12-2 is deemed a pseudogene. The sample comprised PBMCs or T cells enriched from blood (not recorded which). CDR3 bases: TGTGCAAGTCGCTTAGCTCCCCGGGGGGGACCATGTAGCAATCAGCCCCAGCATTTT. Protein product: CASRLAPRGGPCSNQPQHF.